This entry lists 12 T cell receptor beta chains sequenced from one sample in a study of shared clonotypes between healthy human individuals. Repertoires were generated with immunoSEQ multiplex PCR, while TCRdb's copy carries only in-frame clones and drops some. The sample lists 550,000 to 700,000 clones, around 73% occurring once. Source material: memory CD4+ T cells sorted from blood. Subset: CD45RA-negative fraction. All receptors derive from a woman aged 25 to 45 in good health.

This chain connects TRBV2 to TRBJ1-5; perhaps TRBD1 as D (6 bases). Germline V gene data show CDR1 as SNHLY and CDR2 as FYNNEI. Deletions cut 6 bases from V and 0 bases from J, with 12 bases between. CDR3 length: 15 amino acids. The CDR3 loop is CASREQGLSNQPQHF. DNA for the CDR3: TGTGCCAGCAGGGAACAGGGACTTAGCAATCAGCCCCAGCATTTT.

V is TRBV7-2 and J is TRBJ2-7, with 7 positions matching TRBD2. The V segment lost 4 bases and the J segment 0 bases; nucleotides outside the gene matches: 9. Germline CDR1 is SGHTA and CDR2 is FQGNSA. The CDR3 runs 16 residues. CDR3 nucleotide sequence: TGTGCCAGCAGCTACCCCTCTAGCGGATACTCCTACGAGCAGTACTTC. It yields the protein CASSYPSSGYSYEQYF.

This clone was seen a few times. Other DNA sequences within the sample encode an identical CDR3. This chain connects TRBV5-1 to TRBJ2-7, with 8 nucleotides matching TRBD1. This CDR3 is 15 amino acids long. V shed 0 bases, J shed 2 bases, and the junction held 4 bases outside the gene matches. The germline CDR1 and CDR2 sequences are SGHRS and YFSETQ. CDR3: CASSLGGTGTYEQYF. In nucleotides, the CDR3 is TGCGCCAGCAGCTTGGGCGGGACAGGTACCTACGAGCAGTACTTC.

The rearrangement joins TRBV7-8 to TRBJ2-7; 7 bases agree with TRBD2. V lost 0 bases and J lost 1; bases outside the gene matches: 6. The length of the CDR3 is 16 residues. In germline, CDR1 is SGHVS, CDR2 FQNEAQ. The CDR3 DNA reads TGTGCCAGCAGCTTAGCGGGGGGGATGAGATCCTACGAGCAGTACTTC. It encodes CASSLAGGMRSYEQYF.

The gene calls are TRBV5-4 and TRBJ2-1; tentative D call: TRBD2 (6 bases). Germline V lookup: CDR1 SGHNT, CDR2 YYREEE (reference sequence). V was pared by 3 bases and J by 0 bases, with 16 bases between. CDR3 length: 17 residues. The CDR3 coding sequence is TGTGCCAGCAGCTGGGGTAATGCGGGAAGCTCCTACAATGAGCAGTTCTTC. Translated: CASSWGNAGSSYNEQFF. The complete variable domain, with remaining parts taken from reference TRBV5-4 and TRBJ2-1, reads ETGVTQSPTHLIKTRGQQVTLRCSSQSGHNTVSWYQQALGQGPQFIFQYYREEENGRGNFPPRFSGLQFPNYSSELNVNALELDDSALYLCASSWGNAGSSYNEQFFGPGTRLTVL.

J is TRBJ1-2 and V is TRBV2, with a weak D call TRBD1 (5 bases). Germline V gene lookup returns CDR1 SNHLY and CDR2 FYNNEI. The CDR3 runs to 14 residues. V dropped 6 bases and J dropped 5 bases, with 16 bases sitting between them. The CDR3 loop reads CASRQGLSQYGYTF. The CDR3 DNA sequence: TGTGCCAGCAGGCAGGGACTTAGCCAGTATGGCTACACCTTC.

The V call is TRBV4-2, the J call TRBJ2-1; the match to TRBD2 covers 9 bases. The CDR3 runs to 17 residues. The J segment lost 0 bases and the V segment lost 1 base, leaving 4 bases of the junction unmatched. Germline CDR1 is LGHNA and CDR2 is YNFKEQ. This CDR3 reads CASSQVGSGGSYNEQFF. Here the CDR3 DNA reads TGTGCCAGCAGCCAAGTGGGTAGCGGGGGCTCCTACAATGAGCAGTTCTTC.

The CDR3 DNA sequence: TGCGCCAGCAAGGGTAGCGGGGGAGGGCCCTACAATGAGCAGTTCTTC. It codes for CASKGSGGGPYNEQFF. The chain carries TRBV5-1 and TRBJ2-1; 9 bases fit TRBD2. Germline V gene sequence: CDR1 SGHRS, CDR2 YFSETQ. With V trimmed by 6 bases and J by 2 bases, 9 bases remained unmatched. The CDR3 is 16 residues long.

J is TRBJ2-7 and V is TRBV27; 7 bases agree with TRBD1. The CDR3 has 14 amino acids. The germline gives CDR1 MNHEY, CDR2 SMNVEV (reference sequence). V lost 3 bases and J lost 0; bases outside the gene matches: 2. CDR3 protein: CASSFRDSSYEQYF. The CDR3 DNA is TGTGCCAGCAGTTTCCGGGACAGCTCCTACGAGCAGTACTTC.

The V and J genes are TRBV4-1 and TRBJ1-4, with TRBD1 identical over 7 bases. Germline V gene lookup returns CDR1 MGHRA and CDR2 YSYEKL. Unmatched junction bases numbered 10, after V lost 5 bases and J lost 7 bases. The CDR3 is 15 amino acids. CDR3 loop: CASSRIPSGGEKLFF. The CDR3 DNA reads TGCGCCAGCAGCAGGATTCCCTCAGGGGGTGAAAAACTGTTTTTT.

The V call is TRBV27, the J call TRBJ2-7, with 8 nucleotides matching TRBD1. Germline-derived CDR1 and CDR2 are MNHEY and SMNVEV (reference sequence). This CDR3 is 18 amino acids long. The J segment lost 7 bases and the V segment lost 4 bases, leaving 21 bases of the junction unmatched. This CDR3 reads CASSSAFPGEDRAKEQYF. CDR3 DNA sequence: TGTGCCAGCAGTTCCGCCTTCCCCGGGGAGGACAGGGCTAAGGAGCAGTACTTC.

The rearrangement links TRBV19 to TRBJ1-5, with D unclear. The CDR3 runs to 13 residues. Trimming removed 0 bases at V and 5 bases at J, with 5 bases between. Germline V gene sequence: CDR1 LNHDA, CDR2 SQIVND (reference sequence). This CDR3 is CASSIDRDQPQHF. CDR3 in DNA: TGTGCCAGTAGTATAGATAGAGATCAGCCCCAGCATTTT.